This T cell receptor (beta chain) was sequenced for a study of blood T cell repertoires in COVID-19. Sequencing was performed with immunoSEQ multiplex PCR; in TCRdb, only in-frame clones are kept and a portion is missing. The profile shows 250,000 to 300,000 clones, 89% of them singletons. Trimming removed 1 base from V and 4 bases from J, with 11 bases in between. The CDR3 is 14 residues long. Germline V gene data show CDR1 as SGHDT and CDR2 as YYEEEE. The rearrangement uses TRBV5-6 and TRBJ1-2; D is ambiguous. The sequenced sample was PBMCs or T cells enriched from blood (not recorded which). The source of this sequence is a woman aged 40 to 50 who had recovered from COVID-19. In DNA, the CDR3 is TGTGCCAGCAGCTTGTTTAGCTCCTTCTATGGCTACACCTTC. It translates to CASSLFSSFYGYTF.